This T cell receptor (beta chain) comes out of a study of shared clonotypes between healthy human individuals. Libraries were prepared by immunoSEQ multiplex PCR; TCRdb keeps only in-frame clonotypes and omits some of them. The table records about 2.3 million clones, about 92% of them present only once. Sequencing input: naive CD4+ T cells from PBMCs. The subset: CD45RA+ positively selected. This TCR was sampled from a young man in good health. Some clones in this sample may be carry-over from other donors' samples.

CDR3 bases: TGTGCCAGCAGCCCCGCGAGGGCATACATGAACACTGAAGCTTTCTTT. It yields the protein CASSPARAYMNTEAFF. The chain uses TRBV4-2 and TRBJ1-1, with D unresolved. V was cut by 4 bases and J by 0 bases, with 15 bases left in between. Germline CDR1 and CDR2: LGHNA and YNFKEQ. The CDR3 runs to 16 residues.